What follows is one T cell receptor beta chain and its context. Original handling: How many nucleated cells were present was estimated from reference gene primer amplification. The data were produced by immunoSEQ multiplex PCR, yet TCRdb's version contains in-frame clones alone and is incomplete. The V and J calls and clone size were taken over from that table, and D and trimming were inferred from the DNA. This sample has 300,000 or so clones; about 89% occur once, and the top ten carry about 1.6%. This specimen belongs to a study of blood T cell repertoires in COVID-19. Study-level information: There were acute and convalescent COVID-19 samples, and they came from the United States, Italy and Spain. PBMCs, B-cell-depleted T cells, or T cells provided the cDNA or gDNA that made up the material.

The CDR3 spans 15 residues. The V gene end was trimmed by 7 bases and the J gene end by 3 bases; junction bases not matched to a gene: 8. Germline-derived CDR1 and CDR2 are PRHDT and FYEKMQ (reference sequence). Sequencing input: peripheral blood. The TCR sequence derives from a woman between 40 and 50 years old who had recovered from COVID-19. The chain has TRBV13 and TRBJ2-7, with 11 nucleotides matching TRBD2. The CDR3 nucleotides read TGTGCCAGCATGAGAGGGACTAGCGGAGACTACGAGCAGTACTTC. Translated: CASMRGTSGDYEQYF. The full variable domain, rest sourced from reference TRBV13 and TRBJ2-7, is AAGVIQSPRHLIKEKRETATLKCYPIPRHDTVYWYQQGPGQDPQFLISFYEKMQSDKGSIPDRFSAQQFSDYHSELNMSSLELGDSALYFCASMRGTSGDYEQYFGPGTRLTVT.